This T cell receptor beta chain was retrieved from a study of cytomegalovirus exposure and HLA in healthy donors. The PCR used 60 Vbeta and 13 Jbeta primers. In the authors' methods: About 10 million of tens of millions of unique TCR beta chains were shared, per a later count. Assay used: immunoSEQ multiplex PCR; TCRdb lists only in-frame clones, some missing. The V and J calls and clone size are taken from that table; D and trimming were inferred from the DNA. Of about 89,000 clones in the sample, 75% to 80% were seen once. This clone was picked up one time. Antigen unknown. Other DNA sequences in this specimen translate into the identical CDR3. Study-wide results and caveats: TCR beta chain V- and J-gene trimming was linked, in a later analysis, to a missense variant in DCLRE1C.

Germline loops: CDR1 LGHNT, CDR2 FRNRAP. This CDR3 contains 13 residues. V shed 3 bases and J shed 7 bases, with 12 bases lying between them. Donors counted as nominally healthy when sampled, yet unrecorded immune exposures were likely. The V and J genes are TRBV12-5 and TRBJ1-2; D not resolved. The material sequenced was PBMCs. The receptor was derived from a man aged 25 to 45 in good health and CMV-seronegative. CDR3 sequence reads: CASGFAGSGGYTF. CDR3 coding DNA: TGTGCTAGTGGTTTTGCCGGCTCGGGTGGCTACACCTTC.